Listed here is a single T cell receptor (beta chain). The source of the sample is a study of human T cells and chemical hapten exposure. Study in general: A mostly female patient group had alopecia areata, totalis or universalis.

The time point here: patch test 1, 2 weeks after DPC sensitization. The treatment was: therapeutic diphenylcyclopropenone sensitization with weekly scalp DPC. Suited to DPC and affected by alopecia, the donors ranged from 18 to 70 years old. The CDR3 extends over 12 amino acids. Trimming left V 7 bases short and J 12 bases short, with 22 bases between. Germline lookup yields CDR1 DFQATT and CDR2 SNEGSKA (reference sequence). In the library, unique molecular identifiers were attached to individual cDNA molecules. MiXCR was run by TCRdb on the RACE reads, yielding one entry per CDR3 protein. The sample lists some 380,000 distinct CDR3 sequences, more than 4.5% occurring once.

This receptor was taken from a woman between 50 and 59 years old with alopecia areata. Some clones in this sample may be carry-over from other donors' samples. The chain carries TRBV20-1 and TRBJ2-7, with D perhaps assigned TRBD1 or TRBD2 (5 bases each). Here the sequenced sample was whole blood, taken in connection with sensitization to the hapten diphenylcyclopropenone (DPC). The CDR3 loop reads CSVLRDREGPYF. The CDR3 DNA reads TGCAGTGTCCTCAGGGACCGAGAAGGTCCGTACTTC.